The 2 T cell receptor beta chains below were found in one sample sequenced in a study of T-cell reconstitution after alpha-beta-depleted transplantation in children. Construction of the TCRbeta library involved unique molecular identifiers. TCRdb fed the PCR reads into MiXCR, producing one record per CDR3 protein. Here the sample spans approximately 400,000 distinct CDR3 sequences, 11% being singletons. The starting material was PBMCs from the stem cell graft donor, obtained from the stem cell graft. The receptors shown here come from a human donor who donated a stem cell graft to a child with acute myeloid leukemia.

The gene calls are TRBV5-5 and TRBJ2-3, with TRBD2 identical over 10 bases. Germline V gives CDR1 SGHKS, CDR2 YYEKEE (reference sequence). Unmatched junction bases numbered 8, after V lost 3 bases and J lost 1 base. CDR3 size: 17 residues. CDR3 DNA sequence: TGTGCCAGCAGCTCAACCGGGACTAGCGACCGCACAGATACGCAGTATTTT. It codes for CASSSTGTSDRTDTQYF. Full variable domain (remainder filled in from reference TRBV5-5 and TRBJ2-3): DAGVTQSPTHLIKTRGQQVTLRCSPISGHKSVSWYQQVLGQGPQFIFQYYEKEERGRGNFPDRFSARQFPNYSSELNVNALLLGDSALYLCASSSTGTSDRTDTQYFGPGTRLTVL.

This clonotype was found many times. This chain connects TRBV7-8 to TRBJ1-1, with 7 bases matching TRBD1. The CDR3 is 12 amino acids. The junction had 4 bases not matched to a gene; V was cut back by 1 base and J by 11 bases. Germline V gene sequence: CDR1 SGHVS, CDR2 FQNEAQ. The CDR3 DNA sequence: TGTGCCAGCAGCTTAGAGGTGACAGGGGCTTTCTTT. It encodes CASSLEVTGAFF.